The 5 T cell receptor beta chains listed next were all sequenced from one sample in a study of tumor-infiltrating lymphocytes in primary liver carcinoma. Unsorted whole blood supplied the blood RNA, and germline DNA was isolated too. The researchers produced TCR beta cDNA from approximately 0.45 ug total RNA with a constant-region primer. TCR beta libraries came from three nested multiplex PCR rounds using slightly modified ARM-PCR. Rounds one and two of PCR, each of roughly 10 cycles, were primed with TRBV1-TRBV30 forward primers and a C-beta reverse primer. MiXCR, run by TCRdb on the multiplex PCR reads, gives a single entry per CDR3 protein. Here the sample spans about 330,000 distinct CDR3 sequences, 65% being singletons. Sequenced material: peripheral blood. The receptors come from a man in his forties or fifties with primary liver carcinoma and hepatitis B virus infection.

Turning to this clonotype: Lacking the conserved final phenylalanine or tryptophan, this CDR3 likely reflects a read error. The V and J genes are TRBV11-2 and TRBJ2-7, with D tentatively TRBD1 (5 bases). The CDR3 spans 12 residues. V was shortened by 5 bases and J by 4 bases, with 9 bases between the two germline ends. Germline CDR1 is SGHAT and CDR2 is FQNNGV. The CDR3 DNA sequence: TGTGCCAGCAGCGCGCAGGGTTACGAGCAGTACTTG. Translating gives CASSAQGYEQYL.

On this clonotype itself: One end of the junction does not line up with germline, which may come from a read error. CDR3 DNA sequence: TGTGCCAGCAGCTTGGGTGGAAACACTGAAGTTTTCTTT. It is translated as CASSLGGNTEVFF. The chain couples TRBV5-4 to TRBJ1-1; D is unresolved. The CDR3 sequence is 13 residues long. CDR1 is SGHNT and CDR2 is YYREEE in the germline V gene (reference sequence).

About this clonotype: A read error is possible here, since a much larger clone lies one base away. Since no conserved phenylalanine or tryptophan closes the CDR3, a read error is the likely cause. This chain uses TRBV29-1 with TRBJ2-3; D is unresolved. V was shortened by 0 bases and J by 2 bases, with 12 bases between the two germline ends. This CDR3 region has 15 residues. Germline CDR1 is SQVTM and CDR2 is ANQGSEA. CDR3 in DNA: TGCAGCGTTGAAGAGTTCGGGCGGTCCACAGATACGCAGTATCTT. Protein: CSVEEFGRSTDTQYL.

Comment on this clonotype: This may arise from a read error, as a much more abundant clone is one base away. The chain joins TRBV10-3 to TRBJ2-1, with D unclear. The V end lost 4 bases, the J end lost 6 bases, and 10 bases lay between the germline ends. Germline loops: CDR1 ENHRY, CDR2 SYGVKD. The CDR3 runs to 13 residues. This chain's CDR3 is CAISVFGINEQFF. In nucleotides, the CDR3 is TGTGCCATCAGTGTTTTTGGGATCAATGAGCAGTTCTTC.

There are a few counts of this clonotype. V is TRBV7-9 and J is TRBJ2-3, with D possibly matching TRBD2 (6 bases). The germline V and J ends were trimmed by 5 bases and 2 bases, with 17 bases remaining between them. The CDR3 has 16 residues. Per germline, CDR1 SEHNR and CDR2 FQNEAQ (reference sequence). DNA of the CDR3: TGTGCCAGCAGCACCTTACCGGGAGACCCCACAGATACGCAGTATTTT. Translated: CASSTLPGDPTDTQYF.